These 25 T cell receptor beta chains were sequenced from one sample in a study of Ad26.COV2.S vaccination and SARS-CoV-2 variants. Treatment meaning: about 20 received Ad26.COV2.S at low or high dose, single or two shots; about five received placebo; per-sample allocation not given. At day 63 after the first vaccine or placebo injection, samples were drawn. This table comes from immunoSEQ multiplex PCR, and its TCRdb copy is limited to in-frame clones, with some not included. The top ten hold more than 10% of the sample, which has approximately 500,000 clones, approximately 90% seen once. Sequenced here: peripheral blood, sampled in a trial of Ad26.COV2.S vaccine versus placebo. The source of these receptors is a person aged 18-60 years who received the Ad26.COV2.S COVID-19 vaccine or a placebo.

V gene TRBV5-1 combines with J gene TRBJ2-7; 11 nucleotides line up with TRBD1. Trimming at V came to 0 bases and at J to 3 bases, leaving 8 bases not matched to a gene. The CDR3 loop spans 17 amino acids. The germline V gene has CDR1 SGHRS and CDR2 YFSETQ. Written as DNA, the CDR3 is TGCGCCAGCAGCTTGGATCCACCGGGACAGGGGGTCTACGAGCAGTACTTC. Its translation: CASSLDPPGQGVYEQYF. Variable domain in full (rest from reference TRBV5-1 and TRBJ2-7): KAGVTQTPRYLIKTRGQQVTLSCSPISGHRSVSWYQQTPGQGLQFLFEYFSETQRNKGNFPGRFSGRQFSNSRSEMNVSTLELGDSALYLCASSLDPPGQGVYEQYFGPGTRLTVT.

Concerning this clone itself: The same CDR3 can be traced to other DNA sequences in this sample. This sequence joins TRBV27 and TRBJ1-1; 7 bases fit TRBD1. CDR1 is MNHEY and CDR2 is SMNVEV in the germline V gene (reference sequence). This CDR3 has 13 amino acids. V gave up 5 bases and J gave up 1 base; unmatched junction bases: 1. CDR3 protein: CASSRDRNTEAFF. CDR3 bases: TGTGCCAGCAGTCGGGACAGGAACACTGAAGCTTTCTTT.

This chain joins TRBV2 and TRBJ2-3; D uncertain. The CDR3 totals 15 residues. V lost 2 bases and J lost 2, with 11 bases in between. Germline CDR1 reads SNHLY; CDR2 reads FYNNEI. This chain's CDR3 is CASSESPTPTDTQYF. The CDR3 region has the DNA TGTGCCAGCAGTGAATCGCCCACCCCCACAGATACGCAGTATTTT.

The chain carries TRBV7-2 and TRBJ1-6, with D hard to call. The CDR3 loop spans 14 amino acids. V lost 1 base, J lost 11 bases, and 12 bases lay in between. Germline CDR1 is SGHTA and CDR2 is FQGNSA. CDR3 coding DNA: TGTGCCAGCAGCTTAGAAATTGCACCTCCACCCCTCCACTTT. Translated: CASSLEIAPPPLHF.

The genes are TRBV30 and TRBJ1-5, with D perhaps TRBD1 (6 bases). The germline V gene has CDR1 GTSNPN and CDR2 SVGIG (reference sequence). V shed 2 bases and J shed 5 bases, with 10 bases lying between them. The CDR3 sequence is 13 residues long. The CDR3 coding sequence is TGTGCCTGGAGTTGGGGGCTTGATCAGCCCCAGCATTTT. Translating it yields CAWSWGLDQPQHF. Full variable domain (outside the CDR3, taken from reference TRBV30 and TRBJ1-5): SQTIHQWPATLVQPVGSPLSLECTVEGTSNPNLYWYRQAAGRGLQLLFYSVGIGQISSEVPQNLSASRPQDRQFILSSKKLLLSDSGFYLCAWSWGLDQPQHFGDGTRLSIL.

J is TRBJ1-4 and V is TRBV7-9; 7 bases line up with TRBD1. Germline-derived CDR1 and CDR2 are SEHNR and FQNEAQ (reference sequence). The trim removed 3 bases at V and 7 bases at J, leaving 14 bases unmatched. This CDR3 comprises 17 residues. The CDR3 reads CASSFSTGWAGSEKLFF. The CDR3, as DNA: TGTGCCAGCAGCTTTTCGACAGGGTGGGCCGGGAGTGAAAAACTGTTTTTT.

The rearrangement joins TRBV7-9 to TRBJ2-1, with a tentative D call TRBD2 (6 bases). Germline V gives CDR1 SEHNR, CDR2 FQNEAQ (reference sequence). The CDR3 totals 13 residues. With 5 bases removed from V and 4 bases from J, the gap between germline ends came to 9 bases. CDR3 protein: CASSPGTYNEQFF. CDR3 in DNA: TGTGCCAGCAGCCCTGGGACTTACAATGAGCAGTTCTTC.

V and J are TRBV28 and TRBJ1-4; the D is unclear. V was clipped by 9 bases and J by 15 bases, with 20 bases between them. Germline lookup yields CDR1 MDHEN and CDR2 SYDVKM. This CDR3 spans 12 amino acids. In DNA form, the CDR3 reads TGTGCCAGTTATACCCTCACGGGTTCGATGTTTTTT. Its protein product is CASYTLTGSMFF. Full variable domain (outside the CDR3, taken from reference TRBV28 and TRBJ1-4): DVKVTQSSRYLVKRTGEKVFLECVQDMDHENMFWYRQDPGLGLRLIYFSYDVKMKEKGDIPEGYSVSREKKERFSLILESASTNQTSMYLCASYTLTGSMFFGSGTQLSVL.

V usage is TRBV28 and J usage is TRBJ1-1, with D hard to call. CDR1 is MDHEN, CDR2 SYDVKM, per germline. CDR3 length: 11 amino acids. V was trimmed by 6 bases and J by 4 bases, leaving 6 bases between them. The CDR3 sequence is CASSISTEAFF. In nucleotides, the CDR3 is TGTGCCAGCAGCATTTCCACTGAAGCTTTCTTT.

Note on this clone: The same CDR3 is also encoded by other DNA sequences in this sample. The chain uses TRBV5-1 and TRBJ2-2; D unresolved. V was clipped by 4 bases and J by 0 bases, with 4 bases between them. Germline CDR1 reads SGHRS; CDR2 reads YFSETQ. This CDR3 region has 13 residues. The CDR3 sequence is CASSLTNTGELFF. CDR3 nucleotides: TGCGCCAGCAGCCTCACGAACACCGGGGAGCTGTTTTTT.

This clone was counted only a few times. The DNA of the CDR3 is TGTGCCTGGGAACAAGGCAGCGGGGGGATTCCACCCCTCCACTTT. Translated, it gives CAWEQGSGGIPPLHF. This chain uses TRBV30 with TRBJ1-6, with D tentatively TRBD1 (5 bases). V lost 5 bases to trimming and J lost 11 bases, with 22 bases between them. Germline-derived CDR1 and CDR2 are GTSNPN and SVGIG (reference sequence). This CDR3 is 15 amino acids long.

The chain is built from TRBV9 and TRBJ1-2; 11 bases align to TRBD1. Germline assignment: CDR1 SGDLS and CDR2 YYNGEE. Losses at the gene ends were 4 bases for V and 5 bases for J; bases not matched to a gene: 10. This CDR3 contains 16 residues. CDR3 bases: TGTGCCAGCAGCCCACCACGGACAGGGGGCGAGTATGGCTACACCTTC. Encoded protein: CASSPPRTGGEYGYTF. The variable domain in full, completed from reference TRBV9 and TRBJ1-2, reads DSGVTQTPKHLITATGQRVTLRCSPRSGDLSVYWYQQSLDQGLQFLIQYYNGEERAKGNILERFSAQQFPDLHSELNLSSLELGDSALYFCASSPPRTGGEYGYTFGSGTRLTVV.

The V gene is TRBV30, the J gene TRBJ2-7, with D unresolved. Between the trimmed V and J ends, which lost 2 bases and 3 bases, there was a span of 5 bases. The CDR3 consists of 11 residues. CDR1 is GTSNPN and CDR2 is SVGIG in the germline V gene (reference sequence). CDR3: CAWSFNYEQYF. In DNA form, the CDR3 reads TGTGCCTGGAGTTTCAACTACGAGCAGTACTTC.

This chain links TRBV15 with TRBJ2-2, with a weak D call TRBD2 (5 bases). Trimming removed 4 bases at V and 4 bases at J, with 13 bases between. This CDR3 is built from 15 residues. The germline V gene encodes CDR1 LNHNV and CDR2 YYDKDF (reference sequence). The CDR3 sequence is CATSIGLGGTGELFF. CDR3 sequence (DNA): TGTGCCACCAGCATAGGGCTAGGAGGCACCGGGGAGCTGTTTTTT.

V and J are TRBV19 and TRBJ1-2; 8 nucleotides align to TRBD1. V gave up 6 bases and J gave up 1 base; unmatched junction bases: 1. CDR3 length: 13 residues. Per the germline V gene, CDR1 is LNHDA and CDR2 is SQIVND (reference sequence). In DNA form, the CDR3 reads TGTGCCAGTAGGACAGGGGTTAACTATGGCTACACCTTC. It translates to CASRTGVNYGYTF.

This rearrangement joins TRBV4-2 to TRBJ2-2, with TRBD1 matching 7 bases. CDR1 is LGHNA and CDR2 is YNFKEQ in the germline V gene. CDR3 size: 18 residues. The ends lost 0 bases at V and 0 bases at J; junction bases unmatched: 7. CDR3 amino acids: CASSQDTWGQSNTGELFF. CDR3 in DNA: TGTGCCAGCAGCCAAGATACATGGGGACAGTCGAACACCGGGGAGCTGTTTTTT.

With respect to this clone: The junction differs from germline at one of its ends, possibly a read error. CDR3 protein: CATSPQLYRYTF. DNA for the CDR3: TGTGCCACAAGCCCGCAGCTCTATCGCTACACCTTC. This chain connects TRBV28 to TRBJ1-2; D not resolved. Per germline, CDR1 MDHEN and CDR2 SYDVKM. This CDR3 has 12 amino acids.

The chain joins TRBV6-5 to TRBJ2-1; TRBD2 agrees at 7 bases. There are 15 residues in the CDR3. The J segment lost 9 bases and the V segment lost 6 bases, leaving 14 bases of the junction unmatched. CDR1 MNHEY and CDR2 SVGAGI come from the germline V gene. CDR3 DNA sequence: TGTGCCAGCAGACCTAGCGGCACCCCTTCGGGTGAGCAGTTCTTC. Translating it yields CASRPSGTPSGEQFF.

The rearrangement links TRBV5-4 to TRBJ2-1; 10 positions agree with TRBD2. The J segment lost 8 bases and the V segment lost 4 bases, leaving 12 bases of the junction unmatched. The CDR3 spans 16 residues. CDR1 and CDR2 from the germline V gene are SGHNT and YYREEE (reference sequence). The CDR3 spells CASSARSSGSVDEQFF. The DNA of the CDR3 is TGTGCCAGCAGCGCACGATCTAGCGGGAGTGTCGATGAGCAGTTCTTC.

V gene TRBV6-6 combines with J gene TRBJ2-7; the D gene is possibly TRBD2 (5 bases). V lost 4 bases to trimming and J lost 4 bases, with 14 bases between them. Germline V lookup: CDR1 MNHNY, CDR2 SVGAGI (reference sequence). CDR3 length: 14 amino acids. CDR3 region: CASSSNFGEYEQYF. CDR3 bases: TGTGCCAGCAGTTCAAACTTCGGGGAATACGAGCAGTACTTC.

The chain couples TRBV19 to TRBJ2-1; TRBD1 agrees at 10 bases. This CDR3 is built from 17 residues. Germline trimming cut 6 bases from V and 7 bases from J; bases unmatched to any gene: 15. Germline V gene data show CDR1 as LNHDA and CDR2 as SQIVND (reference sequence). The CDR3 sequence: CASSIIGADRGPNEQFF. Here the CDR3 DNA reads TGTGCCAGTAGCATAATCGGGGCTGACAGGGGGCCAAATGAGCAGTTCTTC.

This clone came up once. The V call is TRBV29-1, the J call TRBJ2-7; D gene unclear. The CDR3 has 11 amino acids. Trimming took off 5 bases at V and 5 bases at J, with 10 bases between the two ends. Germline V gives CDR1 SQVTM, CDR2 ANQGSEA. CDR3 nucleotides: TGCAGCGTTCTTTTCGGACACGAGCAGTACTTC. Its translation: CSVLFGHEQYF.

J is TRBJ1-5 and V is TRBV28; 7 nucleotides align to TRBD1. CDR1 and CDR2 (germline): MDHEN, SYDVKM. CDR3 size: 15 residues. V gave up 5 bases and J gave up 7 bases; unmatched junction bases: 11. CDR3: CASSPLQGKAQPQHF. The CDR3 coding sequence is TGTGCCAGCAGTCCTCTACAGGGGAAAGCGCAGCCCCAGCATTTT.

This rearrangement joins TRBV6-4 to TRBJ2-1; 8 positions match TRBD1. V gave up 5 bases and J gave up 0 bases; unmatched junction bases: 3. This CDR3 comprises 15 residues. CDR1 and CDR2 from the germline V gene are MRHNA and SNTAGT. The CDR3: CASSKTGGSYNEQFF. CDR3 nucleotide sequence: TGTGCCAGCAGTAAAACAGGGGGCTCCTACAATGAGCAGTTCTTC.

The chain links TRBV27 to TRBJ2-1, with 14 bases aligning to TRBD2. Unmatched junction bases numbered 7, after V lost 5 bases and J lost 7 bases. CDR1 MNHEY and CDR2 SMNVEV come from the germline V gene (reference sequence). The CDR3 extends over 16 amino acids. The CDR3 nucleotides read TGTGCCAGCAGTCCTCGGACTAGCGGGAGGATAAATGAGCAGTTCTTC. Encoded protein: CASSPRTSGRINEQFF.